The source of this TCR beta chain is a study of blood T cell repertoires in COVID-19. Germline assignment: CDR1 MNHEY and CDR2 SVGEGT. Trimming left V 5 bases short and J 3 bases short, with 19 bases between. The CDR3 loop spans 16 amino acids. How the authors handled the data: Amplified reference gene primers provided the basis for estimating nucleated cell counts. Generated by immunoSEQ multiplex PCR, the TCRdb table keeps only in-frame clones and is missing some. V and J calls and clone size come straight from that table; D and trimming were deduced from the DNA. There are more than 150,000 clones in the sample; roughly 76% occur only once, and around 12% lies in the top ten.

The V gene is TRBV6-2 or TRBV6-3, the J gene TRBJ1-2, with TRBD1 as a possible D gene (6 bases). The sequence derives from a woman of 80 years or more with COVID-19, enrolled during active disease. The sequenced sample was peripheral blood. CDR3 nucleotides: TGTGCCAGCAGTCGCGGCAGGGGCGCGGATTACTATGGCTACACCTTC. This encodes CASSRGRGADYYGYTF.